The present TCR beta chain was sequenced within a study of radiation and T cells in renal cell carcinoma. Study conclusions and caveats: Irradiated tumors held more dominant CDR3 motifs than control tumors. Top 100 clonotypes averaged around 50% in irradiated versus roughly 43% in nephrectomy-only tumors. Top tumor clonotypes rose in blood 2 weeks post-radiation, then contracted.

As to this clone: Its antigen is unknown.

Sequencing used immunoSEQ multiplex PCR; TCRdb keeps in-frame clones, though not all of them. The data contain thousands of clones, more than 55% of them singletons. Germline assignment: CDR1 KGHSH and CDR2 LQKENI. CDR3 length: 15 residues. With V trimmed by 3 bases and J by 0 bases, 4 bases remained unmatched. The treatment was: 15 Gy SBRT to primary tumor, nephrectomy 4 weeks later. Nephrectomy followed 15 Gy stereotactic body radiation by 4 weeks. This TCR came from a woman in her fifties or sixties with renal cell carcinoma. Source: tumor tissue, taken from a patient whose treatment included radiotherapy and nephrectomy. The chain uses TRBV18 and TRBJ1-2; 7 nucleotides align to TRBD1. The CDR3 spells CASSPETGSNYGYTF. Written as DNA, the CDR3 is TGTGCCAGCTCACCTGAGACAGGGTCTAACTATGGCTACACCTTC. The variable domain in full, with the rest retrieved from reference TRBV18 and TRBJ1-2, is NAGVMQNPRHLVRRRGQEARLRCSPMKGHSHVYWYRQLPEEGLKFMVYLQKENIIDESGMPKERFSAEFPKEGPSILRIQQVVRGDSAAYFCASSPETGSNYGYTFGSGTRLTVV.